This section outlines one TCR beta chain sequence together with its context. Each CDR3 protein gets one entry after TCRdb re-called the RT-PCR reads with MiXCR. The table lists hundreds of thousands of distinct CDR3 sequences, about an eighth of them singletons. The sample comes from a study of response to subunit inactivated influenza vaccine. V shed 2 bases, J shed 7 bases, and the junction held 10 bases outside the gene matches. Germline V gives CDR1 MNHEY, CDR2 SVGAGI. CDR3 length: 15 residues. This TCR derives from a man aged 50 to 59 who received an inactivated influenza vaccine. The sequences come from PBMCs from blood, collected on the day of vaccination. This chain uses TRBV6-5 with TRBJ1-2, with 7 bases matching TRBD1. The CDR3: CASSYGATGQGGYTF. The CDR3 DNA sequence: TGTGCCAGCAGTTACGGGGCGACAGGGCAAGGTGGCTACACCTTC.